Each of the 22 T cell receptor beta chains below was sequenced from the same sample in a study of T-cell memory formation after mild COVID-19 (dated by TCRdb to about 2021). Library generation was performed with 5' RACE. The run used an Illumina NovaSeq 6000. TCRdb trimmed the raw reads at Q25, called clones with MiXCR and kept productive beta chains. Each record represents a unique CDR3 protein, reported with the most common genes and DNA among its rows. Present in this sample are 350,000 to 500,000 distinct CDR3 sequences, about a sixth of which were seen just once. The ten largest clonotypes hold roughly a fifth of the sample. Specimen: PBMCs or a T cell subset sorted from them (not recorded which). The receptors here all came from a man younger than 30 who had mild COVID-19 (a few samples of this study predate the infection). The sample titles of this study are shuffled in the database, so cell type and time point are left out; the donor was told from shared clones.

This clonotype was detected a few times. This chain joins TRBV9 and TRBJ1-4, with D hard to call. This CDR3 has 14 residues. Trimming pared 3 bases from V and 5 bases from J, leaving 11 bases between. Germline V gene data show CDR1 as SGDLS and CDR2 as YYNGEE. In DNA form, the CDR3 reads TGTGCCAGCAGCGACCAAAAAGGGAATGAAAAACTGTTTTTT. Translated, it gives CASSDQKGNEKLFF.

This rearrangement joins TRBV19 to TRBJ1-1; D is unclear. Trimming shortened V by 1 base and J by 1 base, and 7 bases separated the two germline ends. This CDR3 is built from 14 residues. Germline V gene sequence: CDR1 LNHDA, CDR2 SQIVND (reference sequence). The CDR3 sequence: CASSIVGRNTEAFF. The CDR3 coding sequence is TGTGCCAGTAGTATAGTTGGACGGAACACTGAAGCTTTCTTT.

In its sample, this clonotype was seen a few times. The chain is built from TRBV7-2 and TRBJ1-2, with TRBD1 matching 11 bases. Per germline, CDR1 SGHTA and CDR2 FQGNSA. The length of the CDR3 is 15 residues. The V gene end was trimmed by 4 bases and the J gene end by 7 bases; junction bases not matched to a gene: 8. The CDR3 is CASSSNPDRGLGYTF. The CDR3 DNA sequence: TGTGCCAGCAGCTCAAACCCGGACAGGGGGCTTGGCTACACCTTC.

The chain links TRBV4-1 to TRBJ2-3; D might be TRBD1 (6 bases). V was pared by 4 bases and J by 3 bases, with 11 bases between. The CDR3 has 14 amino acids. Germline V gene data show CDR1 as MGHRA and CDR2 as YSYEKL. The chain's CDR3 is CASSRQGRTDTQYF. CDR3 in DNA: TGCGCCAGCAGCCGCCAGGGGCGTACAGATACGCAGTATTTT.

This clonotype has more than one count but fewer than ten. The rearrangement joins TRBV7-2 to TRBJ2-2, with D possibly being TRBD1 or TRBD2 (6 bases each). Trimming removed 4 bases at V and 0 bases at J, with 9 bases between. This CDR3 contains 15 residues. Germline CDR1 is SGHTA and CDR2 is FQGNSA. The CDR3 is CASSYGGANTGELFF. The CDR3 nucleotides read TGTGCCAGCAGCTACGGGGGCGCGAACACCGGGGAGCTGTTTTTT.

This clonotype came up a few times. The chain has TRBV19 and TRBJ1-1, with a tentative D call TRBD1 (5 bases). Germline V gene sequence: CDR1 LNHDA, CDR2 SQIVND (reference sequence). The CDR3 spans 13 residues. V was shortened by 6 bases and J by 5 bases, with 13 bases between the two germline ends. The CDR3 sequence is CASRMGGWTEAFF. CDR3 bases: TGTGCCAGTAGGATGGGGGGATGGACTGAAGCTTTCTTT.

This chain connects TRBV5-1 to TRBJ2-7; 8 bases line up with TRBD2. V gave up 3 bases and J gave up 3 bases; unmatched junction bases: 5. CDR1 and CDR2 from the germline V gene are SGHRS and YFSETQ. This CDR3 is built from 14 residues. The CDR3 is CASSSGLGVYEQYF. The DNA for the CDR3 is TGCGCCAGCAGCTCGGGACTAGGGGTCTACGAGCAGTACTTC.

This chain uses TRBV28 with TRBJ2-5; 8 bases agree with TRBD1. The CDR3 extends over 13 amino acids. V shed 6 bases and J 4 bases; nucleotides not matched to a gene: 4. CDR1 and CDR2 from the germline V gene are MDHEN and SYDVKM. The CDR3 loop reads CASSRTGLETQYF. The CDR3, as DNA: TGTGCCAGCAGCCGGACAGGGTTAGAGACCCAGTACTTC.

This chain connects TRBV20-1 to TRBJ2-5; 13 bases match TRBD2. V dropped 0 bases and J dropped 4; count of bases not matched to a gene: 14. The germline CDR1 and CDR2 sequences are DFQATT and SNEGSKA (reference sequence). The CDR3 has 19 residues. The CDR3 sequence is CSARERLAGGLSVGETQYF. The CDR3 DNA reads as TGCAGTGCTAGAGAGCGACTAGCGGGGGGTCTTTCAGTAGGAGAGACCCAGTACTTC.

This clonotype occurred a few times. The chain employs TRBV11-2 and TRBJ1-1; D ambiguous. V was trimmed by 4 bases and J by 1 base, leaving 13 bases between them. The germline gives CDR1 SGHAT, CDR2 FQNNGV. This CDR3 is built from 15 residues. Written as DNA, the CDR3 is TGTGCCAGCAGCTGGAGAGGAGAGAGGAACACTGAAGCTTTCTTT. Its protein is CASSWRGERNTEAFF.

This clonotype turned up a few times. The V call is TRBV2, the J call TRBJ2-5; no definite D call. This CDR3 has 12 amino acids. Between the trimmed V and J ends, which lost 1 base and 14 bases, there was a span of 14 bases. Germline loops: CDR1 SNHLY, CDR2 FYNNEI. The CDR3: CASSEVPHRSYF. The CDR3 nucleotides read TGTGCCAGCAGTGAAGTGCCCCACCGATCCTACTTC.

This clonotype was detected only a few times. The CDR3 loop reads CAWSGGVGPISSYNEQFF. The DNA of the CDR3 is TGTGCCTGGAGTGGTGGAGTCGGTCCAATCAGCTCCTACAATGAGCAGTTCTTC. The chain joins TRBV30 to TRBJ2-1; no clear D gene. CDR3 length: 18 amino acids. Germline V gives CDR1 GTSNPN, CDR2 SVGIG (reference sequence). V was cut by 1 base and J by 0 bases, with 19 bases left in between. Supplemented by reference TRBV30 and TRBJ2-1, the full variable domain reads SQTIHQWPATLVQPVGSPLSLECTVEGTSNPNLYWYRQAAGRGLQLLFYSVGIGQISSEVPQNLSASRPQDRQFILSSKKLLLSDSGFYLCAWSGGVGPISSYNEQFFGPGTRLTVL.

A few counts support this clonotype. The CDR3 nucleotides read TGCAGCGTTGAGGGCAATTACAATGAGCAGTTCTTC. Translating it yields CSVEGNYNEQFF. The chain is built from TRBV29-1 and TRBJ2-1; D unresolved. The germline CDR1 and CDR2 sequences are SQVTM and ANQGSEA. Trimming removed 3 bases from V and 4 bases from J, with 7 bases in between. The CDR3 is 12 amino acids.

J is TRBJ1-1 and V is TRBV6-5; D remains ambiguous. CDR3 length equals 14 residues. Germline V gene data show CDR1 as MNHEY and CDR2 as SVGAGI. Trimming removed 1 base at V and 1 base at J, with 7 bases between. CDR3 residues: CASSYYTRNTEAFF. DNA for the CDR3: TGTGCCAGCAGTTACTACACCCGGAACACTGAAGCTTTCTTT.

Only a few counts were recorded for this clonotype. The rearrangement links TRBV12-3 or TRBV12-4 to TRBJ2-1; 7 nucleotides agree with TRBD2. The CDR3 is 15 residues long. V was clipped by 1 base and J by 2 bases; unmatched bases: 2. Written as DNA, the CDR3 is TGTGCCAGCAGTTTAGTGGGGGGGGCCTACAATGAGCAGTTCTTC. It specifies CASSLVGGAYNEQFF.

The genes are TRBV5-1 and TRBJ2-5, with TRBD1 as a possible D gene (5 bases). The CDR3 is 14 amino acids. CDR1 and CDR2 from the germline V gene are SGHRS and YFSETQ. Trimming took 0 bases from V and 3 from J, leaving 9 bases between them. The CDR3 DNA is TGCGCCAGCAGCTTGGCGGTCAGGGAAGAGACCCAGTACTTC. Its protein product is CASSLAVREETQYF.

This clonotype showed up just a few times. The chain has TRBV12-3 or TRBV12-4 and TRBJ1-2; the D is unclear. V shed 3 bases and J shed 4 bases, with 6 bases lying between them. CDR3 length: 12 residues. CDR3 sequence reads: CASSFRPYGYTF. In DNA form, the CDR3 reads TGTGCCAGCAGTTTCAGGCCCTATGGCTACACCTTC.

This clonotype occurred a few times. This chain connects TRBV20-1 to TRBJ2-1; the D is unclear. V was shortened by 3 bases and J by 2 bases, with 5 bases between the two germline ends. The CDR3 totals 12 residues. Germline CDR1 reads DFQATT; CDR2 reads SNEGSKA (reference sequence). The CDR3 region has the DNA TGCAGTGCTAGGGGGACCTACAATGAGCAGTTCTTC. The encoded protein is CSARGTYNEQFF.

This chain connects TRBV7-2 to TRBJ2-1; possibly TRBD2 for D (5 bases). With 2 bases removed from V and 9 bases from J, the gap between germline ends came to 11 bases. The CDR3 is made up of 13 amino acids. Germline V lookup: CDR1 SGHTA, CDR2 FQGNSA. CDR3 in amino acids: CASSLRMEVEQFF. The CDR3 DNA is TGTGCCAGCAGCTTAAGGATGGAGGTTGAGCAGTTCTTC. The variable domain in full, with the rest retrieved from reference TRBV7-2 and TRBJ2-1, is GAGVSQSPSNKVTEKGKDVELRCDPISGHTALYWYRQSLGQGLEFLIYFQGNSAPDKSGLPSDRFSAERTGGSVSTLTIQRTQQEDSAVYLCASSLRMEVEQFFGPGTRLTVL.

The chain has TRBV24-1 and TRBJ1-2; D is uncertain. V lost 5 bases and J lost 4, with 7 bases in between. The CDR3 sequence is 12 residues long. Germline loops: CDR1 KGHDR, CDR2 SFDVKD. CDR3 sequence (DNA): TGTGCCACCAGTGCGGACGGCTATGGCTACACCTTC. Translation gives CATSADGYGYTF.

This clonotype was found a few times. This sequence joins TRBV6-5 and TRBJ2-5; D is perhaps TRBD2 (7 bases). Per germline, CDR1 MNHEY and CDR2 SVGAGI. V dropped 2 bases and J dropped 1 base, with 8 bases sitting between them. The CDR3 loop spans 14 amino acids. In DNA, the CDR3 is TGTGCCAGCAGTTACGGGGGGGCCCAAGAGACCCAGTACTTC. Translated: CASSYGGAQETQYF.

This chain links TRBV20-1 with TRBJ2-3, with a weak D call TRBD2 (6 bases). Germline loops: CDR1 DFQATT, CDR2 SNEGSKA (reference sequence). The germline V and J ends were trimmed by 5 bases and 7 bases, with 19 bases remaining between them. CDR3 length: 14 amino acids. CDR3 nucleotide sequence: TGCAGTGCTGGATCCGGGACTGTTTCGTATACGCAGTATTTT. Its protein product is CSAGSGTVSYTQYF.